The 28 T cell receptor beta chains given below trace back to one sample, sequenced in a study of T cells in tuberculosis. Assay: immunoSEQ multiplex PCR; the TCRdb copy retains only in-frame clones and omits some. Counted here are 20,000 to 25,000 clones, around 97% occurring once; the ten biggest clones make up 6.2%. The sequenced sample consisted of PBMCs. These receptors were collected from a donor between 10 and 35 years old with latent tuberculosis or without tuberculosis infection.

CDR3 protein: CASTPFLASNYGYTF. CDR3 bases: TGTGCCAGCACACCATTTCTTGCGTCTAACTATGGCTACACCTTC. This chain connects TRBV9 to TRBJ1-2; D remains unclear. V dropped 6 bases and J dropped 0 bases, with 15 bases sitting between them. Germline CDR1 SGDLS, CDR2 YYNGEE. The CDR3 contains 15 residues. The full variable domain, completed using reference TRBV9 and TRBJ1-2, is DSGVTQTPKHLITATGQRVTLRCSPRSGDLSVYWYQQSLDQGLQFLIQYYNGEERAKGNILERFSAQQFPDLHSELNLSSLELGDSALYFCASTPFLASNYGYTFGSGTRLTVV.

The gene calls are TRBV6-5 and TRBJ1-2; TRBD1 matches at 7 bases. Germline-derived CDR1 and CDR2 are MNHEY and SVGAGI. This CDR3 is 15 amino acids long. V dropped 6 bases and J dropped 8; count of bases not matched to a gene: 15. CDR3 amino acids: CASRAQQGLPRGYTF. CDR3 DNA sequence: TGTGCCAGCAGAGCACAACAGGGGCTGCCGCGGGGCTACACCTTC.

This chain connects TRBV6-5 to TRBJ2-6; tentatively, D is TRBD2 (5 bases). CDR1 MNHEY and CDR2 SVGAGI come from the germline V gene. V lost 2 bases to trimming and J lost 4 bases, with 9 bases between them. CDR3 length: 15 residues. CDR3 nucleotides: TGTGCCAGCAGTTACCGCGAGGGAGGGGCCAACGTCCTGACTTTC. This sequence encodes CASSYREGGANVLTF.

This chain links TRBV7-6 with TRBJ2-7; TRBD1 matches 7 bases. V shed 1 base and J 2 bases; nucleotides not matched to a gene: 5. Germline CDR1 SGHVS, CDR2 FNYEAQ. The CDR3 sequence is 15 residues long. DNA of the CDR3: TGTGCCAGCAGCTTAGGAACCGGGACAGCCTACGAGCAGTACTTC. It codes for CASSLGTGTAYEQYF.

This chain joins TRBV11-1 and TRBJ1-2; 7 bases are a match to TRBD1. Germline CDR1 SGHAT, CDR2 FQDESV (reference sequence). The CDR3 is 15 residues long. The junction had 12 bases not matched to a gene; V was cut back by 5 bases and J by 6 bases. CDR3 coding DNA: TGTGCCAGCAGCCTAGTCGGCGGGACAGTCCATGGCTACACCTTC. Protein sequence: CASSLVGGTVHGYTF.

A few counts support this clone. The chain combines TRBV29-1 with TRBJ1-5; TRBD1 is a possible D gene (5 bases). Germline V lookup: CDR1 SQVTM, CDR2 ANQGSEA. The CDR3 is made up of 13 amino acids. With 6 bases removed from V and 3 bases from J, the gap between germline ends came to 12 bases. CDR3 sequence reads: CSVAGAVNQPQHF. The CDR3 DNA is TGCAGCGTGGCTGGGGCAGTCAATCAGCCCCAGCATTTT.

This chain links TRBV7-2 with TRBJ1-2; perhaps TRBD1 as D (5 bases). The V gene's germline CDR1 is SGHTA and CDR2 FQGNSA. This CDR3 comprises 14 residues. Trimming took 5 bases from V and 2 from J, leaving 12 bases between them. CDR3 amino acids: CASSPRGENYGYTF. CDR3 in DNA: TGTGCCAGCAGCCCTCGGGGGGAAAACTATGGCTACACCTTC. Together with reference TRBV7-2 and TRBJ1-2, the CDR3 gives the full variable domain: GAGVSQSPSNKVTEKGKDVELRCDPISGHTALYWYRQSLGQGLEFLIYFQGNSAPDKSGLPSDRFSAERTGGSVSTLTIQRTQQEDSAVYLCASSPRGENYGYTFGSGTRLTVV.

The chain carries TRBV4-3 and TRBJ1-6; D is unclear. This CDR3 is built from 15 residues. V gave up 0 bases and J gave up 10 bases, with 13 bases separating them. Germline V gene sequence: CDR1 LGHNA, CDR2 YSLEER. The CDR3 reads CASSQDVALRSPLHF. CDR3 coding DNA: TGCGCCAGCAGCCAAGATGTAGCTCTCCGGTCACCCCTCCACTTT.

The rearrangement links TRBV6-4 to TRBJ2-7, with D possibly matching TRBD2 (5 bases). V lost 0 bases, J lost 7 bases, and 16 bases lay in between. This CDR3 has 15 amino acids. CDR1 and CDR2 (germline): MRHNA, SNTAGT. The CDR3 protein is CASSDSKVFGDEQYF. The CDR3 coding sequence is TGTGCCAGCAGTGACTCGAAAGTTTTCGGGGATGAGCAGTACTTC.

CDR3 nucleotides: TGCGCCAGCAGCTTAAGGACAGCGAACACCGGGGAGCTGTTTTTT. It codes for CASSLRTANTGELFF. The rearrangement uses TRBV5-1 and TRBJ2-2, with D maybe TRBD1 (6 bases). V was trimmed by 2 bases and J by 0 bases, leaving 8 bases between them. Germline lookup yields CDR1 SGHRS and CDR2 YFSETQ. The CDR3 totals 15 residues.

This sequence joins TRBV6-6 and TRBJ1-3; D is perhaps TRBD1 (5 bases). V was pared by 8 bases and J by 6 bases, with 17 bases between. The CDR3 has 14 amino acids. The germline V gene encodes CDR1 MNHNY and CDR2 SVGAGI (reference sequence). CDR3 DNA: TGTGCCAGCGGGGATTGGGGGGGAACAAACACCATATATTTT. Encoded protein: CASGDWGGTNTIYF.

The chain combines TRBV4-1 with TRBJ2-7; 7 positions match TRBD2. The ends lost 8 bases at V and 1 base at J; junction bases unmatched: 8. Germline lookup yields CDR1 MGHRA and CDR2 YSYEKL. CDR3 size: 14 residues. This chain's CDR3 is CASSWTGGSYEQYF. As DNA, the CDR3 is TGCGCCAGCTCGTGGACGGGAGGTTCCTACGAGCAGTACTTC.

This chain links TRBV18 with TRBJ1-6; D not resolved. V shed 2 bases and J shed 0 bases, with 5 bases lying between them. This CDR3 comprises 15 residues. Germline CDR1 reads KGHSH; CDR2 reads LQKENI. The CDR3 DNA sequence: TGTGCCAGCTCACCAATCAGCTCCTATAATTCACCCCTCCACTTT. This encodes CASSPISSYNSPLHF.

This chain links TRBV5-1 with TRBJ2-1; 7 bases are shared with TRBD1. In germline, CDR1 is SGHRS, CDR2 YFSETQ. V was pared by 3 bases and J by 4 bases, with 4 bases of the junction left unmatched. The CDR3 is 14 residues long. The CDR3, as DNA: TGCGCCAGCAGCTGTCTGGACAGGTACAATGAGCAGTTCTTC. Its translation: CASSCLDRYNEQFF.

The chain recombines TRBV10-1 with TRBJ2-5, with a weak D call TRBD2 (5 bases). Germline CDR1 is WNHNN and CDR2 is SYGVQD (reference sequence). Trimming cost V 7 bases and J 5 bases, with 23 bases left between them. The CDR3 loop spans 16 amino acids. CDR3 sequence reads: CASTEYEGRVWETQYF. CDR3 in DNA: TGCGCCAGCACGGAGTACGAGGGTAGGGTTTGGGAGACCCAGTACTTC.

V is TRBV10-3 and J is TRBJ1-1, with D hard to call. Germline V CDR1 and CDR2: ENHRY, SYGVKD. V was cut by 10 bases and J by 1 base, with 13 bases left in between. This CDR3 has 13 amino acids. The CDR3 DNA is TGTGCCAATTCGAGGCTTGAGAACACTGAAGCTTTCTTT. Translated, it gives CANSRLENTEAFF.

The rearrangement joins TRBV7-8 to TRBJ2-3, with TRBD2 matching over 9 bases. Trimming took 1 base from V and 6 from J; bases not matched to a gene: 14. The CDR3 totals 18 residues. Germline V CDR1 and CDR2: SGHVS, FQNEAQ. The CDR3 DNA sequence: TGTGCCAGCAGCTTAGAGGGGCTAGCGGGGAGCCTACGGGATACGCAGTATTTT. This translates into CASSLEGLAGSLRDTQYF.

In this sample, this clone turned up once. The chain uses TRBV6-1 and TRBJ2-1, with TRBD2 matching over 8 bases. Germline V gene lookup returns CDR1 MNHNS and CDR2 SASEGT. J was trimmed by 8 bases and V by 4 bases; bases with no gene match: 10. CDR3 size: 15 residues. The CDR3 reads CASSGASGPWHEQFF. For the CDR3, the DNA is TGTGCCAGCAGTGGGGCTAGCGGGCCTTGGCATGAGCAGTTCTTC.

The chain combines TRBV10-1 with TRBJ2-1; TRBD2 might be the D (5 bases). Germline CDR1 reads WNHNN; CDR2 reads SYGVQD (reference sequence). The CDR3 is 14 amino acids. Trimming left V 3 bases short and J 7 bases short, with 13 bases between. CDR3 DNA: TGCGCCAGCAGTGATGCGTCCCCGGGGAATGAGCAGTTCTTC. Encoded protein: CASSDASPGNEQFF.

The chain links TRBV11-2 to TRBJ2-3; D unresolved. The V end lost 8 bases, the J end lost 1 base, and 13 bases lay between the germline ends. Germline V gene lookup returns CDR1 SGHAT and CDR2 FQNNGV. This CDR3 is 14 amino acids long. CDR3 in DNA: TGTGCCAGCGTACACCCCCGGGGCACAGATACGCAGTATTTT. This sequence encodes CASVHPRGTDTQYF.

This chain links TRBV10-3 with TRBJ1-4; D perhaps matches TRBD1 (6 bases). V shed 6 bases and J shed 0 bases, with 11 bases lying between them. Germline V gives CDR1 ENHRY, CDR2 SYGVKD. The CDR3 contains 15 residues. This CDR3 is CAISQGGATNEKLFF. The CDR3 DNA is TGTGCCATCAGCCAAGGGGGAGCAACTAATGAAAAACTGTTTTTT.

In this sample, this clone turned up a few times. The rearrangement links TRBV6-1 to TRBJ2-3; 9 nucleotides align to TRBD1. Per the germline V gene, CDR1 is MNHNS and CDR2 is SASEGT. The CDR3 consists of 15 residues. V shed 2 bases and J 4 bases; nucleotides not matched to a gene: 4. The chain's CDR3 is CASSETGGAPDTQYF. The DNA of the CDR3 is TGTGCCAGCAGTGAAACAGGGGGCGCGCCAGATACGCAGTATTTT.

This rearrangement joins TRBV29-1 to TRBJ1-2; 7 nucleotides match TRBD1. Trimming took 6 bases from V and 4 from J; bases not matched to a gene: 8. This CDR3 is built from 13 residues. CDR1 and CDR2 (germline): SQVTM, ANQGSEA. CDR3 region: CSVALRGSYGYTF. In DNA, the CDR3 is TGCAGCGTAGCTCTCAGGGGGAGCTATGGCTACACCTTC.

The chain combines TRBV29-1 with TRBJ1-5; TRBD1 matches at 8 bases. Germline loops: CDR1 SQVTM, CDR2 ANQGSEA. J gave up 6 bases and V 4 bases, and 8 bases lay outside the gene matches. CDR3 length equals 14 residues. The CDR3 region has the DNA TGCAGCGTTGCTTTGGCAGGGGGCGGTCAGCCCCAGCATTTT. This codes for CSVALAGGGQPQHF.

The chain joins TRBV4-2 to TRBJ1-4; 8 nucleotides line up with TRBD1. The CDR3 is made up of 17 amino acids. The germline CDR1 and CDR2 sequences are LGHNA and YNFKEQ. Trimming cost V 4 bases and J 3 bases; bases outside gene matches: 10. The CDR3 DNA sequence: TGTGCCAGCAGCCTCGACTTAAGGACAGGGTCTAATGAAAAACTGTTTTTT. Encoded protein: CASSLDLRTGSNEKLFF.

The rearrangement joins TRBV29-1 to TRBJ2-1, with a weak D call TRBD1 (5 bases). Germline-derived CDR1 and CDR2 are SQVTM and ANQGSEA. The CDR3 sequence is 13 residues long. Between the trimmed V and J ends, which lost 6 bases and 8 bases, there was a span of 17 bases. CDR3: CSVQDGSWDEQFF. CDR3 DNA sequence: TGCAGCGTACAGGATGGCTCCTGGGATGAGCAGTTCTTC.

The chain employs TRBV10-3 and TRBJ2-7, with 12 bases fitting TRBD2. V was pared by 0 bases and J by 6 bases, with 12 bases of the junction left unmatched. Germline V CDR1 and CDR2: ENHRY, SYGVKD. The CDR3 sequence is 18 residues long. CDR3 nucleotides: TGTGCCATCAGTGAGTCCCGGCTAGCGGGGGGGCCCTCGGGCGAGCAGTACTTC. Translation gives CAISESRLAGGPSGEQYF.

The chain has TRBV7-9 and TRBJ2-7; D remains unclear. The CDR3 sequence is 14 residues long. Germline V CDR1 and CDR2: SEHNR, FQNEAQ (reference sequence). Trimming pared 1 base from V and 6 bases from J, leaving 13 bases between. The CDR3: CASSLDAYSVEQYF. As DNA, the CDR3 is TGTGCCAGCAGCTTAGATGCGTATTCGGTCGAGCAGTACTTC.